What follows are 15 T cell receptor beta chains derived from one specimen sequenced in a study of shared clonotypes between healthy human individuals. Data came from immunoSEQ multiplex PCR; TCRdb stores just in-frame clones and leaves some out. The table includes roughly 2,000,000 clones, approximately 95% detected once. CD8 cells classed as naive were CD45RO-negative and positively selected for CCR7, excluding terminally differentiated effector memory CD45RA+ cells. The sequenced sample was naive CD8+ T cells sorted from blood. Receptors originate from a man in his late teens or twenties in good health.

This clone was counted only a few times. V usage is TRBV7-9 and J usage is TRBJ1-1; the D is unclear. V gave up 5 bases and J gave up 7 bases, with 20 bases separating them. The germline gives CDR1 SEHNR, CDR2 FQNEAQ (reference sequence). The CDR3 has 15 amino acids. The CDR3: CASSPPAGSESEAFF. CDR3 bases: TGTGCCAGCAGCCCTCCCGCGGGGAGTGAGAGTGAAGCTTTCTTT.

In the case of this clone: This CDR3 is also generated by other DNA sequences in the sample. The gene calls are TRBV5-6 and TRBJ2-5; no clear D. The CDR3 runs 13 residues. The V and J ends lost 1 base and 5 bases respectively, with 9 bases between them. Germline CDR1 is SGHDT and CDR2 is YYEEEE. CDR3 in amino acids: CASSLRGGETQYF. The CDR3 bases are TGTGCCAGCAGCTTGAGAGGTGGGGAGACCCAGTACTTC.

The V and J genes are TRBV10-3 and TRBJ1-3; no clear D. Germline V gene data show CDR1 as ENHRY and CDR2 as SYGVKD. Deletions cut 3 bases from V and 2 bases from J, with 5 bases between. This CDR3 has 13 amino acids. Written as DNA, the CDR3 is TGTGCCATCAGTGATCAGACTGGAAACACCATATATTTT. It specifies CAISDQTGNTIYF.

The rearrangement joins TRBV5-4 to TRBJ2-1; 13 bases map to TRBD2. CDR1 is SGHNT and CDR2 is YYREEE in the germline V gene (reference sequence). This CDR3 contains 16 residues. V lost 3 bases to trimming and J lost 6 bases; unmatched junction nucleotides: 6. For the CDR3, the DNA is TGTGCCAGCAGCTCACTAGCGGGAGGGCCTAGCAATGAGCAGTTCTTC. Residues: CASSSLAGGPSNEQFF.

V is TRBV23-1 and J is TRBJ1-5, with 7 nucleotides matching TRBD1. TRBV23-1 is an ORF for which the function is uncertain. The CDR3 length is 17 residues. CDR3 DNA sequence: TGCGACGTCGCAGTTTCCTCGACAGGGCTGAGCAATCAGCCCCAGCATTTT. The encoded protein is CDVAVSSTGLSNQPQHF.

The chain recombines TRBV2 with TRBJ2-3; 10 nucleotides match TRBD2. V dropped 2 bases and J dropped 6; count of bases not matched to a gene: 8. Looked up from germline, CDR1 is SNHLY and CDR2 is FYNNEI. CDR3 length equals 16 residues. CDR3 coding DNA: TGTGCCAGCAGTGAACTCAGCGGGGGGGCCGGGGATACGCAGTATTTT. Amino acid sequence: CASSELSGGAGDTQYF.

The chain combines TRBV10-3 with TRBJ2-7; 7 bases are shared with TRBD2. Unmatched junction bases numbered 2, after V lost 2 bases and J lost 1 base. The CDR3 is made up of 14 amino acids. From germline, CDR1 is ENHRY and CDR2 SYGVKD. CDR3 residues: CAISEASGSYEQYF. The CDR3 DNA follows: TGTGCCATCAGTGAGGCTAGCGGATCCTACGAGCAGTACTTC.

The chain couples TRBV9 to TRBJ2-1, with TRBD1 as a possible D gene (5 bases). In germline, CDR1 is SGDLS, CDR2 YYNGEE. Trimming took 4 bases from V and 15 from J, leaving 14 bases between them. This CDR3 contains 11 residues. CDR3 sequence: CASSKTEKLFF. The CDR3 coding sequence is TGTGCCAGCAGCAAGACAGAAAAACTGTTCTTC.

The chain couples TRBV9 to TRBJ1-1; D not certain. Trimming left V 0 bases short and J 5 bases short, with 8 bases between. Germline CDR1 and CDR2: SGDLS and YYNGEE. CDR3 size: 13 residues. The CDR3 spells CASSVDGWTEAFF. CDR3 sequence (DNA): TGTGCCAGCAGCGTAGACGGGTGGACTGAAGCTTTCTTT.

The chain carries TRBV9 and TRBJ2-1, with unresolved D. The germline gives CDR1 SGDLS, CDR2 YYNGEE. This CDR3 has 14 residues. With 0 bases removed from V and 6 bases from J, the gap between germline ends came to 10 bases. The CDR3 DNA follows: TGTGCCAGCAGCGTAGGACATGTCGGCAATGAGCAGTTCTTC. This translates into CASSVGHVGNEQFF.

This CDR3 is CASSFDRVPETQYF. CDR3 nucleotide sequence: TGTGCCAGCAGCTTCGACAGGGTTCCAGAGACCCAGTACTTC. The rearrangement uses TRBV13 and TRBJ2-5; 7 bases map to TRBD1. The CDR3 has 14 residues. The V segment lost 3 bases and the J segment 4 bases; nucleotides outside the gene matches: 5. Germline V lookup: CDR1 PRHDT, CDR2 FYEKMQ (reference sequence). The variable domain in full, with the rest retrieved from reference TRBV13 and TRBJ2-5, is AAGVIQSPRHLIKEKRETATLKCYPIPRHDTVYWYQQGPGQDPQFLISFYEKMQSDKGSIPDRFSAQQFSDYHSELNMSSLELGDSALYFCASSFDRVPETQYFGPGTRLLVL.

This sequence joins TRBV4-1 and TRBJ2-1, with no clear D. Germline lookup yields CDR1 MGHRA and CDR2 YSYEKL. The V end lost 0 bases, the J end lost 2 bases, and 11 bases lay between the germline ends. The CDR3 is 16 amino acids. This chain's CDR3 is CASSQEIPTTYNEQFF. The CDR3 DNA reads as TGCGCCAGCAGCCAAGAAATTCCCACCACCTACAATGAGCAGTTCTTC.

V and J are TRBV6-5 and TRBJ2-1; 14 bases are shared with TRBD2. The ends lost 7 bases at V and 4 bases at J; junction bases unmatched: 3. Germline CDR1 MNHEY, CDR2 SVGAGI. There are 15 residues in the CDR3. The CDR3 DNA reads TGTGCCAGCAATCGACTAGCGGGAGGGTACAATGAGCAGTTCTTC. This sequence encodes CASNRLAGGYNEQFF.

J is TRBJ1-6 and V is TRBV9; possibly TRBD1 for D (6 bases). This CDR3 contains 16 residues. CDR1 is SGDLS and CDR2 is YYNGEE in the germline V gene. V was cut by 5 bases and J by 6 bases, with 18 bases left in between. Here the CDR3 reads CASSDLGGGRNSPLHF. In DNA form, the CDR3 reads TGTGCCAGCAGTGACTTAGGGGGGGGCCGTAATTCACCCCTCCACTTT.

Regarding this clone: At the DNA level, this CDR3 is encoded by other sequences in the same sample as well. CDR3 sequence: CASSQGTASTDTQYF. CDR3 coding DNA: TGCGCCAGCAGCCAGGGGACAGCTAGCACAGATACGCAGTATTTT. This chain uses TRBV4-1 with TRBJ2-3, with TRBD1 matching 7 bases. This CDR3 has 15 residues. Germline V gives CDR1 MGHRA, CDR2 YSYEKL. Trimming cost V 3 bases and J 0 bases; bases outside gene matches: 3.